The 18 T cell receptor beta chains below all came from one sample that was sequenced in a study of blood T cell repertoires in COVID-19. Clones were sequenced by immunoSEQ multiplex PCR, and TCRdb holds only the in-frame ones, with some missing. The sample includes approximately 210,000 clones, about four fifths of them seen just once. Specimen: peripheral blood. These receptors were obtained from a woman aged 40 to 50 with acute or convalescent COVID-19.

The V call is TRBV15, the J call TRBJ2-4; TRBD2 matches 7 bases. Germline CDR1 LNHNV, CDR2 YYDKDF (reference sequence). V was clipped by 1 base and J by 7 bases; unmatched bases: 1. The CDR3 sequence is 13 residues long. CDR3 residues: CATSRVGGNIQYF. The CDR3, as DNA: TGTGCCACCAGCAGAGTGGGGGGGAACATTCAGTACTTC.

As concerns this clone: Distinct nucleotide sequences in the sample also encode this CDR3. V gene TRBV20-1 combines with J gene TRBJ2-5, with 9 positions matching TRBD2. This CDR3 is built from 11 residues. V lost 6 bases, J lost 5 bases, and 1 base stayed unmatched. From germline, CDR1 is DFQATT and CDR2 SNEGSKA (reference sequence). The CDR3: CSAAGGETQYF. The CDR3 DNA follows: TGCAGTGCGGCGGGGGGGGAGACCCAGTACTTC.

The chain joins TRBV11-2 to TRBJ2-2; D ambiguous. This CDR3 is built from 13 residues. Trimming removed 6 bases from V and 1 base from J, with 6 bases in between. Per germline, CDR1 SGHAT and CDR2 FQNNGV. The CDR3 bases are TGTGCCAGCAGTGCGTTGAACACCGGGGAGCTGTTTTTT. Translated, it gives CASSALNTGELFF.

The rearrangement uses TRBV9 and TRBJ2-1, with D maybe TRBD2 (6 bases). CDR1 is SGDLS and CDR2 is YYNGEE in the germline V gene. Trimming stripped 0 bases from V and 10 bases from J, with 20 bases between. The CDR3 is 16 amino acids. The CDR3 reads CASSVVGGVGLTEQFF. Written as DNA, the CDR3 is TGTGCCAGCAGCGTAGTAGGCGGGGTTGGCTTAACCGAGCAGTTCTTC.

The sample holds one count of this clone. The V gene is TRBV2, the J gene TRBJ1-5, with TRBD1 matching over 7 bases. The trim removed 4 bases at V and 6 bases at J, leaving 9 bases unmatched. The germline V gene has CDR1 SNHLY and CDR2 FYNNEI. This CDR3 region has 15 residues. The CDR3 spells CASSVGEGASQPQHF. The CDR3 coding sequence is TGTGCCAGCAGTGTTGGCGAGGGGGCGTCTCAGCCCCAGCATTTT.

J is TRBJ1-1 and V is TRBV6-2 or TRBV6-3; 10 positions agree with TRBD1. Germline CDR1 is MNHEY and CDR2 is SVGEGT. The CDR3 has 17 amino acids. J lost 3 bases, V lost 3 bases, and 10 bases had no gene match. The DNA for the CDR3 is TGTGCCAGCAGTTATCCCCGTCCCGGGACAGGGGACACTGAAGCTTTCTTT. This codes for CASSYPRPGTGDTEAFF.

This chain joins TRBV5-1 and TRBJ2-7; TRBD2 might be the D (5 bases). The CDR3 length is 13 residues. From germline, CDR1 is SGHRS and CDR2 YFSETQ. The V gene lost 3 bases and the J gene lost 7 bases, with 14 bases spanning the gap. The CDR3 here is CASSWNSPGEQYF. CDR3 in DNA: TGCGCCAGCAGCTGGAATTCCCCGGGGGAGCAGTACTTC. The full variable domain, with the rest looked up from reference TRBV5-1 and TRBJ2-7, is KAGVTQTPRYLIKTRGQQVTLSCSPISGHRSVSWYQQTPGQGLQFLFEYFSETQRNKGNFPGRFSGRQFSNSRSEMNVSTLELGDSALYLCASSWNSPGEQYFGPGTRLTVT.

The CDR3 spells CASSLYGLAGETQYF. CDR3 nucleotide sequence: TGTGCCAGCAGTTTATACGGTCTAGCGGGAGAGACCCAGTACTTC. The chain employs TRBV27 and TRBJ2-5, with 8 positions matching TRBD2. The germline V gene has CDR1 MNHEY and CDR2 SMNVEV (reference sequence). This CDR3 is 15 amino acids long. Losses at the gene ends were 1 base for V and 4 bases for J; bases not matched to a gene: 5.

This clone was observed a few times. The rearrangement uses TRBV27 and TRBJ1-1; D is ambiguous. Trimming removed 5 bases from V and 4 bases from J, with 8 bases in between. This CDR3 region has 12 residues. Germline V lookup: CDR1 MNHEY, CDR2 SMNVEV (reference sequence). For the CDR3, the DNA is TGTGCCAGCAGTACCGCGGGCACTGAAGCTTTCTTT. This translates into CASSTAGTEAFF.

The sample holds one count of this clone. The J gene is TRBJ1-4, the V gene TRBV19; D not resolved. Per germline, CDR1 LNHDA and CDR2 SQIVND (reference sequence). CDR3 size: 11 residues. Trimming shortened V by 3 bases and J by 10 bases, and 6 bases separated the two germline ends. In DNA, the CDR3 is TGTGCCAGTAGTATTTCAGGAAAACTGTTTTTT. Amino acids: CASSISGKLFF.

This rearrangement joins TRBV21-1 to TRBJ2-3; the D call in the table, TRBD1, was not verified against the DNA. TRBV21-1 is shown as a pseudogene. The CDR3 runs to 20 residues. Here the CDR3 reads CASSEVIRQKPYFSAGTQYF. CDR3 in DNA: TGTGCCAGCAGCGAGGTTATTAGACAGAAGCCATATTTTAGTGCAGGTACGCAGTATTTT.

The chain uses TRBV19 and TRBJ2-7, with 8 bases matching TRBD1. Losses at the gene ends were 5 bases for V and 5 bases for J; bases not matched to a gene: 11. Germline V gives CDR1 LNHDA, CDR2 SQIVND (reference sequence). The CDR3 runs to 15 residues. CDR3 sequence: CASSPGQGFGHEQYF. CDR3 bases: TGTGCCAGTAGTCCCGGACAGGGCTTTGGGCACGAGCAGTACTTC.

This clone was counted many times. The chain carries TRBV7-2 and TRBJ2-7; 10 positions agree with TRBD2. The V segment lost 2 bases and the J segment 4 bases; nucleotides outside the gene matches: 5. Germline assignment: CDR1 SGHTA and CDR2 FQGNSA. This CDR3 is built from 15 residues. In nucleotides, the CDR3 is TGTGCCAGCAGCTTACAGACTAGCGGGCCGTACGAGCAGTACTTC. Amino acids: CASSLQTSGPYEQYF.

This chain connects TRBV23-1 to TRBJ2-7; D might be TRBD2 (5 bases). TRBV23-1 counts as an open reading frame of uncertain function. V lost 0 bases, J lost 3 bases, and 12 bases lay in between. CDR3 length equals 15 residues. CDR3 sequence (DNA): TGCGCCAGCAGTCAATCGCTAGAGGGCTACTACGAGCAGTACTTC. Encoded protein: CASSQSLEGYYEQYF.

The V call is TRBV6-2 or TRBV6-3, the J call TRBJ1-2; D remains unclear. This CDR3 contains 17 residues. Trimming took off 3 bases at V and 7 bases at J, with 24 bases between the two ends. Germline CDR1 is MNHEY and CDR2 is SVGEGT. The CDR3 coding sequence is TGTGCCAGCAGTTATACCATCATTCCCACGCCCTCGGGTGGCTACACCTTC. Its protein is CASSYTIIPTPSGGYTF.

The CDR3 protein is CATYEGTDTQYF. The CDR3 bases are TGTGCCACCTATGAAGGCACAGATACGCAGTATTTT. The J gene is TRBJ2-3, the V gene TRBV21-1; the table calls TRBD2, which could not be checked here. TRBV21-1 is a pseudogene segment. The CDR3 loop spans 12 amino acids.

Note on this clone: One junction end disagrees with the germline gene, perhaps due to a read error. The chain links TRBV6-5 to TRBJ1-1, with TRBD1 identical over 7 bases. The germline CDR1 and CDR2 sequences are MNHEY and SVGAGI. The CDR3 loop spans 15 amino acids. The CDR3 bases are TGTGCCAGCAGTTATCCGCGACAGGGTGGAACTGAAACTTTCTTT. This encodes CASSYPRQGGTETFF.

This chain uses TRBV19 with TRBJ1-6; D perhaps matches TRBD1 (5 bases). The V gene's germline CDR1 is LNHDA and CDR2 SQIVND (reference sequence). Trimming cost V 5 bases and J 9 bases, with 20 bases left between them. This CDR3 comprises 16 residues. The CDR3 bases are TGTGCCAGTAGTCCCGGTGGGGGGGGGATTGGTTCACCCCTCCACTTT. Its protein is CASSPGGGGIGSPLHF.